The TCR beta chain under discussion was sequenced for a study of T cells in Graves' hyperthyroidism and ophthalmopathy. Overall study: Peripheral blood collection took place at initial diagnosis, before any treatment.

RNA transcripts yielded amplified TCR beta CDR3 regions. First-round RT-PCR of the TCR CDR3 relied on the HTBI primer set. One entry per CDR3 protein results from TCRdb running MiXCR on the multiplex PCR reads. Among 700,000 or so distinct CDR3 sequences listed, about 15% were seen once. In making diagnoses, clinical symptoms, serum thyroxine and TRAb, thyroid ultrasound and orbital computed tomography were all used. Trimming shortened V by 2 bases and J by 0 bases, and 22 bases separated the two germline ends. The CDR3 loop spans 19 amino acids. Germline CDR1 SGHVS, CDR2 FQNEAQ. This clonotype was detected ten times or more. Its antigen is unidentified. The study, taken as a whole, reports: Ophthalmopathy prediction by the model preceded onset by a median 6.5 months. Blood shared most expanded thyroid clonotypes above 0.001.

Sequenced: blood. The sequence was collected from a man between 18 and 35 years old with Graves' hyperthyroidism. This rearrangement joins TRBV7-8 to TRBJ1-1; weak D call: TRBD1 (5 bases). In nucleotides, the CDR3 is TGTGCCAGCAGCTTAAACATTCAAGGGACGCCCGATATGAACACTGAAGCTTTCTTT. Its translation is CASSLNIQGTPDMNTEAFF. The variable domain in full, with the rest retrieved from reference TRBV7-8 and TRBJ1-1, is GAGVSQSPRYKVAKRGQDVALRCDPISGHVSLFWYQQALGQGPEFLTYFQNEAQLDKSGLPSDRFFAERPEGSVSTLKIQRTQQEDSAVYLCASSLNIQGTPDMNTEAFFGQGTRLTVV.